One and the same sample provided the 14 T cell receptor beta chains below, sequenced in a study of OX40 agonist ivuxolimab in advanced cancers. Profiled with immunoSEQ multiplex PCR; TCRdb holds only in-frame clones, not every one. Of roughly 92,000 clones in the sample, roughly 90% were seen once. The input for sequencing was CD4+ or CD8+ T cells sorted from blood, taken in a trial of the OX40 agonist ivuxolimab. The receptors originated from an adult with an advanced solid tumor such as melanoma, head and neck, liver or kidney cancer.

V is TRBV4-1 and J is TRBJ2-3, with TRBD2 identical over 9 bases. Germline V lookup: CDR1 MGHRA, CDR2 YSYEKL. Trimming took 3 bases from V and 0 from J; bases not matched to a gene: 13. The length of the CDR3 is 19 residues. The CDR3 nucleotides are TGCGCCAGCAGCCACCTGCCCATGGTAGCGGGAGCTAGCACAGATACGCAGTATTTT. Protein sequence: CASSHLPMVAGASTDTQYF.

The chain uses TRBV19 and TRBJ1-2, with a possible D match to TRBD1 (6 bases). Trimming removed 5 bases at V and 3 bases at J, with 7 bases between. The CDR3 runs to 12 residues. The germline CDR1 and CDR2 sequences are LNHDA and SQIVND (reference sequence). The chain's CDR3 is CASSWTDYGYTF. In DNA, the CDR3 is TGTGCCAGTAGTTGGACAGACTATGGCTACACCTTC. Combining the CDR3 with reference TRBV19 and TRBJ1-2 gives the whole variable domain DGGITQSPKYLFRKEGQNVTLSCEQNLNHDAMYWYRQDPGQGLRLIYYSQIVNDFQKGDIAEGYSVSREKKESFPLTVTSAQKNPTAFYLCASSWTDYGYTFGSGTRLTVV.

The rearrangement joins TRBV7-8 to TRBJ1-1, with D unresolved. This CDR3 is 12 amino acids long. Deletions cut 1 base from V and 9 bases from J, with 9 bases between. Germline V gene data show CDR1 as SGHVS and CDR2 as FQNEAQ. DNA for the CDR3: TGTGCCAGCAGCTTAGAAGGACGACAAGCTTTCTTT. This gives the protein CASSLEGRQAFF.

This clone was observed once. The V call is TRBV27, the J call TRBJ1-2, with D possibly being TRBD1 (5 bases). Per the germline V gene, CDR1 is MNHEY and CDR2 is SMNVEV (reference sequence). V gave up 5 bases and J gave up 2 bases, with 15 bases separating them. This CDR3 region has 15 residues. CDR3 nucleotide sequence: TGTGCCAGCAGTCCCAGGACACCCTTAAACTATGGCTACACCTTC. Translating gives CASSPRTPLNYGYTF.

V gene TRBV19 combines with J gene TRBJ2-2, with 10 bases identical to TRBD1. J gave up 6 bases and V 2 bases, and 3 bases lay outside the gene matches. Germline CDR1 LNHDA, CDR2 SQIVND (reference sequence). This CDR3 spans 15 amino acids. The CDR3 protein is CASSIWTGGAGELFF. CDR3 nucleotide sequence: TGTGCCAGTAGTATATGGACAGGGGGAGCCGGGGAGCTGTTTTTT.

The chain has TRBV11-2 and TRBJ2-2; perhaps TRBD2 as D (6 bases). This CDR3 is 16 amino acids long. Germline V CDR1 and CDR2: SGHAT, FQNNGV. V lost 3 bases to trimming and J lost 4 bases, with 15 bases between them. The CDR3 DNA is TGTGCCAGCAGCTTGGGTACTAGCCAGGGCACCGGGGAGCTGTTTTTT. Translating it yields CASSLGTSQGTGELFF.

The V and J genes are TRBV13 and TRBJ2-2; 9 bases fit TRBD1. The CDR3 sequence is 15 residues long. Per germline, CDR1 PRHDT and CDR2 FYEKMQ (reference sequence). V lost 4 bases and J lost 6; bases outside the gene matches: 6. This CDR3 reads CASSSRQGGAGELFF. Here the CDR3 DNA reads TGTGCCAGCAGCTCCCGACAGGGGGGAGCCGGGGAGCTGTTTTTT.

This clone appeared once. The chain joins TRBV5-1 to TRBJ2-1, with 9 bases aligning to TRBD1. The ends lost 0 bases at V and 4 bases at J; junction bases unmatched: 5. Germline CDR1 and CDR2: SGHRS and YFSETQ. CDR3 length: 16 amino acids. This chain's CDR3 is CASSLDGTGIYNEQFF. The CDR3 bases are TGCGCCAGCAGCTTGGACGGGACAGGGATATACAATGAGCAGTTCTTC.

The rearrangement uses TRBV2 and TRBJ2-3; D perhaps matches TRBD1 (6 bases). Germline V gene data show CDR1 as SNHLY and CDR2 as FYNNEI. V was cut by 5 bases and J by 0 bases, with 9 bases left in between. The CDR3 totals 14 residues. For the CDR3, the DNA is TGTGCCAGCAGTTCGGGACAAAGCACAGATACGCAGTATTTT. It encodes CASSSGQSTDTQYF.

The DNA of the CDR3 is TGCAGCGTCATGGACCCGGACAATGAGCAGTTCTTC. This codes for CSVMDPDNEQFF. The chain combines TRBV29-1 with TRBJ2-1; D unresolved. Deletions cut 6 bases from V and 5 bases from J, with 11 bases between. The CDR3 is made up of 12 amino acids. Germline loops: CDR1 SQVTM, CDR2 ANQGSEA.

The chain has TRBV6-5 and TRBJ2-7, with TRBD2 matching over 7 bases. J was trimmed by 3 bases and V by 5 bases; bases with no gene match: 10. CDR1 is MNHEY and CDR2 is SVGAGI in the germline V gene. The CDR3 covers 15 residues. The CDR3 sequence: CASSGGGPPDYEQYF. In nucleotides, the CDR3 is TGTGCCAGCAGTGGGGGGGGACCGCCCGACTACGAGCAGTACTTC.

The chain has TRBV7-2 and TRBJ1-5; D is unclear. Trimming removed 2 bases at V and 2 bases at J, with 19 bases between. The CDR3 totals 18 residues. CDR1 and CDR2 (germline): SGHTA, FQGNSA. CDR3 sequence (DNA): TGTGCCAGCAGCTTATTATCCGGGTACCCCCGTGGCAATCAGCCCCAGCATTTT. Its translation: CASSLLSGYPRGNQPQHF.

The rearrangement links TRBV10-1 to TRBJ2-5, with D maybe TRBD2 (5 bases). Trimming removed 0 bases at V and 4 bases at J, with 12 bases between. The CDR3 covers 15 residues. Germline lookup yields CDR1 WNHNN and CDR2 SYGVQD (reference sequence). The CDR3 loop reads CASSESVAIGETQYF. The CDR3 region has the DNA TGCGCCAGCAGTGAGTCGGTAGCGATAGGAGAGACCCAGTACTTC.

V usage is TRBV4-1 and J usage is TRBJ1-1; TRBD1 might be the D (6 bases). This CDR3 spans 15 amino acids. V gave up 0 bases and J gave up 4 bases, with 12 bases separating them. CDR1 is MGHRA and CDR2 is YSYEKL in the germline V gene. CDR3 in amino acids: CASSQEFRGLTEAFF. Written as DNA, the CDR3 is TGCGCCAGCAGCCAAGAATTCCGGGGGCTCACTGAAGCTTTCTTT.